This T cell receptor (beta chain) appears in the sequencing data of a study of cytotoxic CD8 clonotypes in ibrutinib-treated CLL (dated by TCRdb to 2020 to 2023). Study-level background: In this cohort, 15 patients were treatment-naive and roughly 10 were relapsed/refractory, while around 18 had unmutated IGHV. Cryopreserved peripheral blood mononuclear cells were collected at three points: before therapy, at response, and at either sustained remission or disease progression. Responses were partial in 24 patients and complete in 2; after median approximately 69 months follow-up, roughly 14 stayed in remission and roughly twelve progressed. Samples averaged around 280,000 productive templates and 94,082 productive rearrangements. The response samples were drawn at a median of approximately 12 months into treatment, with a range of roughly 6 to 40 months. Every remission and progressive disease sample was obtained while ibrutinib was still being received by the patients. Longitudinal samples were obtainable from 26 of the 86 participants in the trial.

Read against the paper, the sample's time point label means: eleven to twelve months on ibrutinib. About 2 micrograms of genomic DNA were extracted from cryopreserved PBMCs for TCR beta library preparation. Longitudinal blood samples from CLL patients on ibrutinib monotherapy were analyzed using high-throughput TCR beta sequencing. The patients took part in an open-label, single-center phase 2 trial of ibrutinib monotherapy. On a MiSeq, deep resolution sequencing aimed for a depth between 1 in 1 million and 1 in 200,000 T cells, with each clonotype covered approximately 9.8x on average. TCR beta libraries were generated with the immunoSEQ hsTCRB Kit. In the paper's pipeline: ImmunoSEQ Data Assistant and ImmunoSEQ Analyzer were used for data analysis, and V, D and J genes were assigned according to IMGT definitions. Clonality was computed as one minus normalized Shannon entropy of productive rearrangement frequencies, ranging from 0 to 1. Public clonotype analysis was restricted to overrepresented clonotypes comprising at least 0.05% of each patient's repertoire. Some 13 repertoires from age-matched healthy donors, obtained from immuneACCESS, served as clonality controls. Held by TCRdb, this immuneACCESS table contains in-frame sequences only and omits some clones. Under half of the omission traces to an unresolved V gene where checked; the cause of the rest is unknown. V, J and clone size were drawn from that table, and D and trimming were deduced from the DNA. This sample gives under 200,000 clones in total; more than 75% of them show up just once. Roughly 2% of the sample rests with the top ten.

The junction carries 13 bases between V and J, which are trimmed by 3 bases and 5 bases respectively. The germline V gene encodes CDR1 SQVTM and CDR2 ANQGSEA. Spanning cysteine to phenylalanine, the CDR3 consists of 13 amino acids. Of all the DNA, just the CDR3 is kept, 39 bases in frame from base 1. With regard to this clone: Its antigen is currently not known. Base quality data are lacking; no much larger clone is found one base away.

Points the paper makes about the study in general: Baseline clonality was found to be higher than that of age-matched healthy donors and was strongly correlated with circulating CD8+ T-cell counts. Public clonotypes were rare and either shrank or stayed stable during treatment, and the rise in clonality at ibrutinib response reflected expansion of private clonotypes. Clonality increased at ibrutinib response, stayed stable in sustained remission, and fell back toward baseline at progression. Sustained-remission and progressing patients did not have matched sampling times, and lymph node repertoires were not examined.

The chain is encoded by TRBV29-1 joined to TRBJ2-5; TRBD2 is perhaps the D gene, given 6 matching bases. This TCR was sampled from a human donor with chronic lymphocytic leukemia. Sequenced here: PBMCs, sampled after 12 months of ibrutinib treatment. The CDR3 sequence is CSVEVAVAETQYF. The base sequence is TGCAGCGTTGAGGTAGCGGTCGCTGAGACCCAGTACTTC.